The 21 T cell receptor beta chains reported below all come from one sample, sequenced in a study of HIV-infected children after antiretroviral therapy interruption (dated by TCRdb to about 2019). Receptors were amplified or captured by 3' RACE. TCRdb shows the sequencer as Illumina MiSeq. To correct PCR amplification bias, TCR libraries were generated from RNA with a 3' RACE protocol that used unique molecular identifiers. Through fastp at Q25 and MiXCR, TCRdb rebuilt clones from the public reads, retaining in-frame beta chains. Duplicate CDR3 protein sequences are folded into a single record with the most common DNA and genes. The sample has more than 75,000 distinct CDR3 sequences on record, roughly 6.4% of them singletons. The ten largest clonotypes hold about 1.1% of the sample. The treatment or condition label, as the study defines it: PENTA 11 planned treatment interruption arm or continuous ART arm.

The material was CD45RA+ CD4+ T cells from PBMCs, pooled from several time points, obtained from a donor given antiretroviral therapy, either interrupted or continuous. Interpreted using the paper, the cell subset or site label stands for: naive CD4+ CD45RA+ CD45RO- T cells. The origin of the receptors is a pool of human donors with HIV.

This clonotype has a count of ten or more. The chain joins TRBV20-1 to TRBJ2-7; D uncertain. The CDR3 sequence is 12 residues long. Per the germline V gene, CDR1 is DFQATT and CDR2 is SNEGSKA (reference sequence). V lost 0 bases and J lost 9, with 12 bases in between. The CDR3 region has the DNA TGCAGTGCTAGAGAGCTCAGGTGGGGGCAGTACTTC. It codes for CSARELRWGQYF.

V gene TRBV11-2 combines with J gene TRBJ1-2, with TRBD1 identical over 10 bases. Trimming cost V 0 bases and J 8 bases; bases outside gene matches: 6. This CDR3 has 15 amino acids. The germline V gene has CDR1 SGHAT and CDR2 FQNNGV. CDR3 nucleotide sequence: TGTGCCAGCAGCTTAGACGACAGGGGGCAGAGGGGCTACACCTTC. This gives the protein CASSLDDRGQRGYTF.

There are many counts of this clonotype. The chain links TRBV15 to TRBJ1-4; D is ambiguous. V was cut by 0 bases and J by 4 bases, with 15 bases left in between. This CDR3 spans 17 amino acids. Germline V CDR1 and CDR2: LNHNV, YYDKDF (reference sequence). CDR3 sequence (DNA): TGTGCCACCAGCAGAGATAGGGTCGCAGGCCGTAATGAAAAACTGTTTTTT. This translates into CATSRDRVAGRNEKLFF.

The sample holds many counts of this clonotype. CDR3 nucleotide sequence: TGTGCCAGCAGCCGGACTAGCGGGGGGGCTAATGAGCAGTTCTTC. Translated: CASSRTSGGANEQFF. The V and J genes are TRBV7-9 and TRBJ2-1, with 15 bases fitting TRBD2. The germline V gene has CDR1 SEHNR and CDR2 FQNEAQ (reference sequence). Unmatched junction bases numbered 3, after V lost 5 bases and J lost 7 bases. The CDR3 sequence is 15 residues long.

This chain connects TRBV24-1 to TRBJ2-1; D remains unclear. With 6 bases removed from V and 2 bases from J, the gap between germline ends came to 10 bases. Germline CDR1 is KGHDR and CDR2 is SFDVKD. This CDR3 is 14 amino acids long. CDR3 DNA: TGTGCCACCAGTACCGCAGGCACCTACAATGAGCAGTTCTTC. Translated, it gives CATSTAGTYNEQFF.

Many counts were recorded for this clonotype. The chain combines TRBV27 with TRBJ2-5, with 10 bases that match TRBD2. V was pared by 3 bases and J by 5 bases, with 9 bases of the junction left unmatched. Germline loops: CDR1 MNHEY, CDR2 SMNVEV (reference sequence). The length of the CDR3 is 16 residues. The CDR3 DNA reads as TGTGCCAGCAGTTTTGGGCTAGCGGGGGTCGTGGAGACCCAGTACTTC. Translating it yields CASSFGLAGVVETQYF.

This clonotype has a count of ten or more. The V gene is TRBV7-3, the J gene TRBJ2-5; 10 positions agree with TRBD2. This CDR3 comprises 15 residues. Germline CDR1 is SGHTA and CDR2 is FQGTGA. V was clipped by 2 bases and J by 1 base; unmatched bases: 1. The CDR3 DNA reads TGTGCCAGCAGCTTAGTAGCGGGGGGCCAAGAGACCCAGTACTTC. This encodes CASSLVAGGQETQYF.

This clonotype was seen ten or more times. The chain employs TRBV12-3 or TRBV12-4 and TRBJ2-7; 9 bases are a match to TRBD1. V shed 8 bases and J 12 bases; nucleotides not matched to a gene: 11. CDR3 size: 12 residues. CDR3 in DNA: TGTGCCAGCCGCGGACAGGGGACGATTCGGTACTTC. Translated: CASRGQGTIRYF.

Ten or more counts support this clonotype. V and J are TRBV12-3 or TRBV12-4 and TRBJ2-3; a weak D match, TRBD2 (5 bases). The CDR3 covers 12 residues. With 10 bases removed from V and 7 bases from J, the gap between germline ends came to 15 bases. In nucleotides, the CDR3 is TGTGCCACCGGGGAGAGGACGCATACGCAGTATTTT. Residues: CATGERTHTQYF.

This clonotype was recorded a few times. CDR3 DNA sequence: TGTGCCAGCAGCTTACGGGCAGGGAGGGGCAACACCGGGGAGCTGTTTTTT. Amino acid sequence: CASSLRAGRGNTGELFF. This chain joins TRBV7-3 and TRBJ2-2; 7 bases map to TRBD2. J lost 2 bases, V lost 2 bases, and 8 bases had no gene match. The CDR3 totals 17 residues. The V gene's germline CDR1 is SGHTA and CDR2 FQGTGA.

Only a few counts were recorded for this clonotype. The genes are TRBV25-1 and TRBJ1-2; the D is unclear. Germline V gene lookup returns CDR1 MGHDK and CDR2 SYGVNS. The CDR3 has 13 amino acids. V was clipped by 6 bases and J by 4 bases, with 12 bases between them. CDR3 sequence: CASRGGTVYGYTF. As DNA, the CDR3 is TGTGCCAGCAGAGGTGGTACCGTCTATGGCTACACCTTC.

The CDR3 bases are TGTGCCAGCAGCTCGATTAGCGGGAGGGTTTATAATGAGCAGTTCTTC. The encoded protein is CASSSISGRVYNEQFF. The chain joins TRBV11-2 to TRBJ2-1; 11 nucleotides agree with TRBD2. Trimming cost V 4 bases and J 7 bases; bases outside gene matches: 9. Germline-derived CDR1 and CDR2 are SGHAT and FQNNGV. The CDR3 extends over 16 amino acids.

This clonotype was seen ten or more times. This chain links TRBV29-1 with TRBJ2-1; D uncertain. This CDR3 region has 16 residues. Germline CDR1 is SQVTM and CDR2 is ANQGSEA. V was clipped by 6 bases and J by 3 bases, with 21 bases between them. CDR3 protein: CSVALSGLSNYNEQFF. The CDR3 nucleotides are TGCAGCGTCGCCCTATCCGGCCTTTCGAACTACAATGAGCAGTTCTTC.

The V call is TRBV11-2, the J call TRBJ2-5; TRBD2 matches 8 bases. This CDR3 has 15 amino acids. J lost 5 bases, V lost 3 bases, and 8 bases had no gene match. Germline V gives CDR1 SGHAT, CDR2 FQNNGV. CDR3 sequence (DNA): TGTGCCAGCAGCTTCCCGGGAGGGAAGGGTGAGACCCAGTACTTC. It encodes CASSFPGGKGETQYF.

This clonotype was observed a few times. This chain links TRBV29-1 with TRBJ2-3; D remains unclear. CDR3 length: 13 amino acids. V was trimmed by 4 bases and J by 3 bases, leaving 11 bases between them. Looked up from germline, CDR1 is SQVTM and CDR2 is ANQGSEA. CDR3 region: CSVGAEGTDTQYF. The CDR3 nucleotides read TGCAGCGTTGGGGCGGAAGGAACAGATACGCAGTATTTT.

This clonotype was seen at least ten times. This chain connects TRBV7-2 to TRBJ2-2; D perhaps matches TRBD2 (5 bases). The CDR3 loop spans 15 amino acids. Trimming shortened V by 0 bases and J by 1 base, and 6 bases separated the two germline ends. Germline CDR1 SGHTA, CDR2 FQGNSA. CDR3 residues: CASSLARGNTGELFF. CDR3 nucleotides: TGTGCCAGCAGCTTAGCACGGGGGAACACCGGGGAGCTGTTTTTT.

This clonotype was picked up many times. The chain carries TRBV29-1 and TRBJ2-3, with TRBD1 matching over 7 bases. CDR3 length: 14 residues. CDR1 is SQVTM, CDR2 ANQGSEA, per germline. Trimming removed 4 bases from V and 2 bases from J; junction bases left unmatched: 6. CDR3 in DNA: TGCAGCGTTGCCCGGGACAGCCACACAGATACGCAGTATTTT. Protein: CSVARDSHTDTQYF.

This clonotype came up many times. The CDR3 DNA follows: TGTGCCAGCAGTTACTTGGGACAGGGGGAAGGCGGGGCCAACGTCCTGACTTTC. It codes for CASSYLGQGEGGANVLTF. This chain links TRBV6-6 with TRBJ2-6; 11 bases match TRBD1. Germline V gene data show CDR1 as MNHNY and CDR2 as SVGAGI (reference sequence). J was trimmed by 4 bases and V by 1 base; bases with no gene match: 6. There are 18 residues in the CDR3.

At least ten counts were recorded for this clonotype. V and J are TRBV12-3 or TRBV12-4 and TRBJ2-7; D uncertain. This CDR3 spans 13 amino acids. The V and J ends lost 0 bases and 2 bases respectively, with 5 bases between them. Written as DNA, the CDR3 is TGTGCCAGCAGTTTAGCCCAGGCCTACGAGCAGTACTTC. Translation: CASSLAQAYEQYF.

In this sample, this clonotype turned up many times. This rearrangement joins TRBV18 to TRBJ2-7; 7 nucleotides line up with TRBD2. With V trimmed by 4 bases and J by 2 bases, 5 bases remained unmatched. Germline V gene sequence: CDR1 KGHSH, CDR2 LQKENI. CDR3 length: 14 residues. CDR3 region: CASSLTGGPYEQYF. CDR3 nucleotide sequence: TGTGCCAGCTCACTCACGGGGGGTCCCTACGAGCAGTACTTC.

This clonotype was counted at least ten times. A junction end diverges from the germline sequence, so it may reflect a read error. In DNA, the CDR3 is TGTGCCACCAGCCGAGACAGGTCCTATGGCTACACCTTC. This encodes CATSRDRSYGYTF. The chain uses TRBV15 and TRBJ1-2, with D maybe TRBD1 (6 bases). The CDR3 is 13 amino acids. Germline CDR1 LNHNV, CDR2 YYDKDF (reference sequence).